Presented here are 16 T cell receptor beta chains from one specimen sequenced in a study of cytomegalovirus exposure and HLA in healthy donors. PCR used 60 Vbeta primers and 13 Jbeta primers. Some clones are missing from TCRdb's copy, which holds only in-frame ones; the method was immunoSEQ multiplex PCR. The sample consists of 150,000 or so clones, around three quarters of them appearing once. The material sequenced was PBMCs. These receptors were taken from a woman between 35 and 50 years old in good health and CMV-seronegative.

This clone was observed a handful of times. The CDR3 sequence: CASSLTGGGNGELFF. The CDR3 DNA sequence: TGTGCCAGCAGCCTGACCGGGGGGGGCAACGGGGAGCTGTTTTTT. V and J are TRBV5-4 and TRBJ2-2, with TRBD2 matching over 8 bases. Germline CDR1 SGHNT, CDR2 YYREEE (reference sequence). V lost 4 bases to trimming and J lost 7 bases; unmatched junction nucleotides: 9. The CDR3 is made up of 15 amino acids.

This clone was detected once. The rearrangement uses TRBV4-1 and TRBJ1-2; possible D gene TRBD1, 6 bases. Trimming took off 0 bases at V and 5 bases at J, with 10 bases between the two ends. The CDR3 extends over 14 amino acids. Germline lookup yields CDR1 MGHRA and CDR2 YSYEKL. The CDR3 DNA is TGCGCCAGCAGCCAAGAATGGCAGGGGTATGGCTACACCTTC. This translates into CASSQEWQGYGYTF.

CDR3 bases: TGTGCCAGCAGCCCTTCCGGGACTATCGTGTACGAGCAGTACTTC. Translation gives CASSPSGTIVYEQYF. The chain combines TRBV11-1 with TRBJ2-7, with 7 bases identical to TRBD2. The CDR3 contains 15 residues. Germline CDR1 and CDR2: SGHAT and FQDESV (reference sequence). Germline trimming cut 5 bases from V and 4 bases from J; bases unmatched to any gene: 11.

The chain uses TRBV5-6 and TRBJ2-7; D perhaps matches TRBD1 (6 bases). Germline V gives CDR1 SGHDT, CDR2 YYEEEE. V was clipped by 4 bases and J by 4 bases, with 15 bases between them. CDR3 size: 14 residues. The CDR3 DNA reads TGTGCCAGCAGCGGCGCCGGGACAATATACGAGCAGTACTTC. Protein: CASSGAGTIYEQYF.

The J gene is TRBJ2-7, the V gene TRBV2, with D perhaps matching TRBD1 (6 bases). The CDR3 loop spans 16 amino acids. CDR1 SNHLY and CDR2 FYNNEI come from the germline V gene. Trimming shortened V by 5 bases and J by 5 bases, and 22 bases separated the two germline ends. CDR3 in amino acids: CASSWGSVAGAHEQYF. CDR3 nucleotide sequence: TGTGCCAGCAGTTGGGGTTCGGTGGCAGGGGCACACGAGCAGTACTTC.

J is TRBJ1-1 and V is TRBV2; 7 bases are a match to TRBD1. The CDR3 covers 16 residues. CDR1 and CDR2 (germline): SNHLY, FYNNEI. Trimming at V came to 6 bases and at J to 6 bases, leaving 16 bases not matched to a gene. CDR3 protein: CASSQTGSYGGAEAFF. The CDR3 DNA reads as TGTGCCAGCAGCCAGACAGGGTCATATGGAGGAGCTGAAGCTTTCTTT.

The chain recombines TRBV2 with TRBJ1-1; D uncertain. There are 13 residues in the CDR3. The V and J ends lost 8 bases and 3 bases respectively, with 13 bases between them. The V gene's germline CDR1 is SNHLY and CDR2 FYNNEI. The CDR3 nucleotides are TGTGCCAGCGCCGAACTTTCGGACACTGAAGCTTTCTTT. Translated, it gives CASAELSDTEAFF.

The gene calls are TRBV7-2 and TRBJ1-2; TRBD1 is a possible D gene (5 bases). This CDR3 is built from 15 residues. CDR1 SGHTA and CDR2 FQGNSA come from the germline V gene. Trimming removed 2 bases from V and 4 bases from J, with 14 bases in between. This CDR3 is CASSLSGGDPYGYTF. The CDR3 nucleotides read TGTGCCAGCAGCTTATCGGGAGGGGACCCCTATGGCTACACCTTC.

The rearrangement joins TRBV29-1 to TRBJ2-7; 12 bases are shared with TRBD2. The germline V gene has CDR1 SQVTM and CDR2 ANQGSEA. Trimming removed 6 bases from V and 1 base from J; junction bases left unmatched: 4. The CDR3 covers 14 residues. The CDR3 here is CSVLGLAGSYEQYF. As DNA, the CDR3 is TGCAGCGTCCTCGGACTAGCGGGGTCCTACGAGCAGTACTTC.

On this clone itself: A read error may account for a junction end that differs from germline. The J gene is TRBJ2-1, the V gene TRBV7-7; TRBD2 matches 12 bases. Germline values: CDR1 SSHAT, CDR2 FNYEAQ (reference sequence). The CDR3 covers 16 residues. The CDR3 loop reads CASSLASGGAANEQFF. The CDR3 DNA is TGTGCTAGCAGCTTAGCTAGCGGGGGGGCCGCCAATGAGCAGTTCTTC. Filled out from reference TRBV7-7 and TRBJ2-1, the complete variable domain reads GAGVSQSPRYKVTKRGQDVTLRCDPISSHATLYWYQQALGQGPEFLTYFNYEAQPDKSGLPSDRFSAERPEGSISTLTIQRTEQRDSAMYRCASSLASGGAANEQFFGPGTRLTVL.

A few counts support this clone. The gene calls are TRBV6-1 and TRBJ2-7; possible D gene TRBD2, 5 bases. Trimming removed 4 bases at V and 9 bases at J, with 10 bases between. The CDR3 covers 11 residues. Germline CDR1 MNHNS, CDR2 SASEGT. In DNA form, the CDR3 reads TGTGCCAGCAGTGGGGGAGTGGGGCAGTACTTC. It specifies CASSGGVGQYF.

Notes on this clone: One end of the junction varies from germline; a read error may be responsible. The CDR3 is CAISESRMEEGAEF. CDR3 sequence (DNA): TGTGCCATCAGTGAGTCAAGGATGGAGGAGGGAGCAGAATTT. This chain links TRBV10-3 with TRBJ1-3; no clear D gene. There are 14 residues in the CDR3. From germline, CDR1 is ENHRY and CDR2 SYGVKD.

The gene calls are TRBV19 and TRBJ1-5, with D perhaps TRBD1 (5 bases). Germline V gene data show CDR1 as LNHDA and CDR2 as SQIVND (reference sequence). The CDR3 contains 14 residues. Trimming cost V 6 bases and J 6 bases, with 15 bases left between them. CDR3 coding DNA: TGTGCCAGTAGCCCCGGGGGGGAAGTTCAGCCCCAGCATTTT. Translation gives CASSPGGEVQPQHF.

The chain carries TRBV2 and TRBJ2-7, with a possible D match to TRBD1 (6 bases). Germline V lookup: CDR1 SNHLY, CDR2 FYNNEI. The CDR3 consists of 12 residues. Deletions cut 6 bases from V and 4 bases from J, with 10 bases between. The CDR3 region is CASSAQGYEQYF. CDR3 DNA: TGTGCCAGCAGCGCACAGGGTTACGAGCAGTACTTC.

V gene TRBV2 combines with J gene TRBJ1-5; D not certain. V dropped 4 bases and J dropped 4 bases, with 11 bases sitting between them. CDR3 size: 14 residues. Germline CDR1 is SNHLY and CDR2 is FYNNEI. The CDR3 reads CASSGSRRNQPQHF. CDR3 DNA sequence: TGTGCCAGCAGTGGTAGCCGCCGAAATCAGCCCCAGCATTTT.

V and J are TRBV5-1 and TRBJ2-1, with D perhaps matching TRBD2 (5 bases). There are 12 residues in the CDR3. Germline-derived CDR1 and CDR2 are SGHRS and YFSETQ. The V end was cut by 1 base, the J end by 9 bases, with 8 bases between. CDR3 sequence (DNA): TGCGCCAGCAGCTTGAACGGGATTGAGCAGTTCTTC. Protein sequence: CASSLNGIEQFF. Variable domain in full (rest from reference TRBV5-1 and TRBJ2-1): KAGVTQTPRYLIKTRGQQVTLSCSPISGHRSVSWYQQTPGQGLQFLFEYFSETQRNKGNFPGRFSGRQFSNSRSEMNVSTLELGDSALYLCASSLNGIEQFFGPGTRLTVL.